The 3 T cell receptor beta chains given below trace back to one sample, sequenced in a study of neurological immune-mediated disorders. MiXCR was run by TCRdb on the 5' RACE reads, yielding one entry per CDR3 protein. The sample holds 35,000 or so distinct CDR3 sequences; 10% to 13% are singletons and the top ten take approximately 7%. What was sequenced was PBMCs. All receptors come from a woman aged 25-40 years with HTLV-1-associated myelopathy (HAM/TSP).

This clonotype was detected ten times or more. The V and J genes are TRBV20-1 and TRBJ1-6, with D perhaps matching TRBD1 (6 bases). Germline V CDR1 and CDR2: DFQATT, SNEGSKA (reference sequence). There are 14 residues in the CDR3. V lost 4 bases, J lost 9 bases, and 16 bases lay in between. CDR3 bases: TGCAGTGCTACTGAACAGGGTGGAGGTTCACCCCTCCACTTT. Its protein product is CSATEQGGGSPLHF.

This clonotype was observed a few times. J is TRBJ2-1 and V is TRBV5-1, with 15 bases that match TRBD2. V was clipped by 4 bases and J by 5 bases; unmatched bases: 4. This CDR3 is built from 16 residues. The V gene's germline CDR1 is SGHRS and CDR2 YFSETQ. The CDR3 protein is CASSVGLAGGHNEQFF. The DNA of the CDR3 is TGCGCCAGCAGCGTCGGACTAGCGGGGGGGCACAATGAGCAGTTCTTC.

This clonotype occurred many times. One end of the junction varies from germline; a read error may be responsible. The chain couples TRBV2 to TRBJ1-2, with 7 positions matching TRBD1. The CDR3 runs to 15 residues. Per the germline V gene, CDR1 is SNHLY and CDR2 is FYNNEI. The CDR3 coding sequence is TGTGCCAGCAGCCGTCGACAGGGCACTAACTATGACTACACCTTC. This sequence encodes CASSRRQGTNYDYTF.